Below are 5 T cell receptor beta chains sequenced from a single sample in a study of T cells in Graves' hyperthyroidism and ophthalmopathy. Template material for amplifying TCR beta CDR3 regions consisted of RNA transcripts. The HTBI primer set served for first-round RT-PCR of the TCR CDR3. Each CDR3 protein gets one entry after TCRdb re-called the multiplex PCR reads with MiXCR. Of a few hundred thousand distinct CDR3 sequences listed, under 60% are singletons. The sequenced sample consisted of peripheral blood or thyroid tissue (not recorded which). Receptor source: a woman aged 18-35 years with Graves' hyperthyroidism.

This clonotype was recorded many times. The chain uses TRBV7-9 and TRBJ1-1; the D gene is possibly TRBD1 (5 bases). Trimming took off 2 bases at V and 1 base at J, with 8 bases between the two ends. This CDR3 spans 14 amino acids. Germline V gene sequence: CDR1 SEHNR, CDR2 FQNEAQ (reference sequence). The CDR3 here is CASSLPDKNTEAFF. The DNA of the CDR3 is TGTGCCAGCAGCTTACCGGACAAGAACACTGAAGCTTTCTTT.

This clonotype was observed many times. This could be a read error, since a much larger clone is one nucleotide away. CDR3 loop: CASSLEAQYF. The CDR3 nucleotides read TGTGCCAGCAGCTTGGAGGCCCAGTACTTC. The chain is built from TRBV7-9 and TRBJ2-5, with a weak D call TRBD2 (5 bases). Per germline, CDR1 SEHNR and CDR2 FQNEAQ (reference sequence). This CDR3 is built from 10 residues. V lost 3 bases and J 9 bases, leaving 5 bases between the germline ends.

The gene calls are TRBV12-3 or TRBV12-4 and TRBJ1-4, with D maybe TRBD1 (6 bases). The CDR3 extends over 11 amino acids. V shed 10 bases and J shed 10 bases, with 13 bases lying between them. Here the CDR3 reads CAIRGLGKLFF. DNA for the CDR3: TGTGCCATCAGGGGACTTGGAAAACTGTTTTTT.

This clonotype was picked up many times. The chain couples TRBV4-2 to TRBJ1-3; D call uncertain. Germline CDR1 LGHNA, CDR2 YNFKEQ. The CDR3 is 13 residues long. Deletions cut 0 bases from V and 2 bases from J, with 2 bases between. The CDR3 protein is CASSQETGNTIYF. Here the CDR3 DNA reads TGTGCCAGCAGCCAAGAGACTGGAAACACCATATATTTT.

V usage is TRBV29-1 and J usage is TRBJ2-7; a possible D gene is TRBD1 (5 bases). The CDR3 has 12 residues. Trimming removed 0 bases at V and 6 bases at J, with 9 bases between. Germline assignment: CDR1 SQVTM and CDR2 ANQGSEA. CDR3 in DNA: TGCAGCGTTGAAGACAGGGCTTCCGAGCAGTACTTC. Its protein product is CSVEDRASEQYF.